The 21 T cell receptor beta chains below all came from one sample that was sequenced in a study of PD-L1 blockade in urothelial cancer. Here immunoSEQ multiplex PCR was the method, and the copy in TCRdb shows in-frame clones only, minus some. The sample carries 35,000 to 45,000 clones, roughly four fifths recorded once. Indicated time point: peripheral blood 6 weeks after treatment start. Specimen: PBMCs, collected around atezolizumab (anti-PD-L1) treatment. These TCRs come from a man between 60 and 70 years old with urothelial cancer.

The chain employs TRBV6-1 and TRBJ1-5; D is unclear. CDR1 MNHNS and CDR2 SASEGT come from the germline V gene. There are 16 residues in the CDR3. The ends were cut back, 0 bases at V and 4 bases at J, with 13 bases in the middle. For the CDR3, the DNA is TGTGCCAGCAGTGAAGCGAGGGAGGTGGGGAATCAGCCCCAGCATTTT. Protein sequence: CASSEAREVGNQPQHF.

The CDR3 sequence is CASSNSGTGVQPQHF. The CDR3 region has the DNA TGTGCCAGTAGTAATTCCGGGACAGGGGTACAGCCCCAGCATTTT. The chain carries TRBV19 and TRBJ1-5; 10 positions match TRBD1. The V gene end was trimmed by 4 bases and the J gene end by 7 bases; junction bases not matched to a gene: 7. This CDR3 region has 15 residues. Germline assignment: CDR1 LNHDA and CDR2 SQIVND (reference sequence).

The rearrangement links TRBV9 to TRBJ1-2; the match to TRBD1 covers 7 bases. The CDR3 spans 15 residues. The V and J ends lost 0 bases and 6 bases, in that order; junction bases with no gene match: 8. Germline CDR1 is SGDLS and CDR2 is YYNGEE. DNA of the CDR3: TGTGCCAGCAGCGTAGCTCCAGGGGGGACAGATGGCTACACCTTC. Translation gives CASSVAPGGTDGYTF.

The rearrangement joins TRBV19 to TRBJ2-4; 7 bases are a match to TRBD1. The CDR3 contains 12 residues. Germline values: CDR1 LNHDA, CDR2 SQIVND (reference sequence). V shed 6 bases, J shed 7 bases, and the junction held 3 bases outside the gene matches. Written as DNA, the CDR3 is TGTGCCAGTAGGGGACAGATTAACATTCAGTACTTC. Translated: CASRGQINIQYF.

J is TRBJ1-4 and V is TRBV27, with D possibly being TRBD1 (5 bases). The CDR3 runs 16 residues. V gave up 5 bases and J gave up 8 bases, with 21 bases separating them. CDR1 is MNHEY, CDR2 SMNVEV, per germline (reference sequence). The CDR3 region has the DNA TGTGCCAGCAGTCCACGGGGGGGTCACGATGGGGAAAAACTGTTTTTT. This codes for CASSPRGGHDGEKLFF.

This chain links TRBV6-1 with TRBJ2-7, with a possible D match to TRBD1 (6 bases). Germline CDR1 reads MNHNS; CDR2 reads SASEGT. The CDR3 runs 14 residues. Trimming cost V 8 bases and J 3 bases, with 17 bases left between them. The CDR3: CASRGQTINYEQYF. The CDR3, as DNA: TGTGCCAGCCGAGGACAGACAATCAACTACGAGCAGTACTTC.

The V gene is TRBV5-6, the J gene TRBJ1-1; D gene uncertain. The V end lost 1 base, the J end lost 4 bases, and 11 bases lay between the germline ends. The CDR3 sequence is 14 residues long. Germline V gene data show CDR1 as SGHDT and CDR2 as YYEEEE. CDR3 region: CASSLPPAGTEAFF. The CDR3 nucleotides read TGTGCCAGCAGCTTGCCCCCCGCGGGCACTGAAGCTTTCTTT.

This clone was counted between two and nine times. The genes are TRBV2 and TRBJ1-1; the D is unclear. The CDR3 consists of 13 residues. Germline CDR1 reads SNHLY; CDR2 reads FYNNEI. The V end was cut by 6 bases, the J end by 7 bases, with 15 bases between. This CDR3 reads CASRALGRIEAFF. The CDR3 region has the DNA TGTGCCAGCAGGGCATTGGGGAGGATTGAAGCTTTCTTT.

The V gene is TRBV2, the J gene TRBJ2-5, with TRBD2 identical over 16 bases. The CDR3 loop spans 14 amino acids. From germline, CDR1 is SNHLY and CDR2 FYNNEI. Trimming cost V 10 bases and J 7 bases; bases outside gene matches: 6. CDR3: CATQGTSGRGTQYF. As DNA, the CDR3 is TGTGCCACCCAAGGGACTAGCGGGAGGGGGACCCAGTACTTC.

The chain joins TRBV6-1 to TRBJ2-2; D uncertain. Between the trimmed V and J ends, which lost 6 bases and 6 bases, there was a span of 11 bases. This CDR3 comprises 13 residues. Germline CDR1 and CDR2: MNHNS and SASEGT. The chain's CDR3 is CASSDTIPGELFF. The CDR3 bases are TGTGCCAGCAGCGACACAATTCCCGGGGAGCTGTTTTTT.

The CDR3 nucleotides are TGTGCCAGCAGTTTCGGGACAGGGGGCACAGATACGCAGTATTTT. Translating gives CASSFGTGGTDTQYF. The V and J genes are TRBV28 and TRBJ2-3; 10 bases align to TRBD1. Germline V gives CDR1 MDHEN, CDR2 SYDVKM. With V trimmed by 3 bases and J by 1 base, 1 base remained unmatched. This CDR3 is built from 15 residues.

This clone has just one count. This chain links TRBV19 with TRBJ2-1, with D perhaps matching TRBD1 (6 bases). CDR1 LNHDA and CDR2 SQIVND come from the germline V gene (reference sequence). Trimming took off 3 bases at V and 1 base at J, with 10 bases between the two ends. The CDR3 consists of 15 residues. In nucleotides, the CDR3 is TGTGCCAGTAGTATTGGACAGATATCCTACAATGAGCAGTTCTTC. Its protein product is CASSIGQISYNEQFF.

The chain recombines TRBV9 with TRBJ2-5; 9 bases are shared with TRBD2. With 3 bases clipped from V and 5 bases from J, the junction kept 5 bases outside the gene matches. Germline values: CDR1 SGDLS, CDR2 YYNGEE. This CDR3 comprises 14 residues. The chain's CDR3 is CASSAGTSSETQYF. CDR3 nucleotides: TGTGCCAGCAGCGCCGGGACTAGCTCCGAGACCCAGTACTTC.

The chain joins TRBV20-1 to TRBJ2-5; D gene uncertain. The germline V gene encodes CDR1 DFQATT and CDR2 SNEGSKA (reference sequence). The CDR3 length is 11 residues. The germline V and J ends were trimmed by 4 bases and 0 bases, with 3 bases remaining between them. DNA of the CDR3: TGCAGTGCTACCAACCAAGAGACCCAGTACTTC. It yields the protein CSATNQETQYF.

This chain joins TRBV6-6 and TRBJ1-2; 8 nucleotides match TRBD1. This CDR3 is built from 16 residues. Per the germline V gene, CDR1 is MNHNY and CDR2 is SVGAGI (reference sequence). V shed 1 base, J shed 7 bases, and the junction held 11 bases outside the gene matches. CDR3 residues: CASSYLDRAKDSGYTF. For the CDR3, the DNA is TGTGCCAGCAGTTACTTGGACAGGGCGAAAGACTCTGGCTACACCTTC.

The gene calls are TRBV28 and TRBJ2-2, with D possibly TRBD2 on 5 matching bases. V lost 7 bases and J 6 bases, leaving 9 bases between the germline ends. The CDR3 has 12 residues. Germline V CDR1 and CDR2: MDHEN, SYDVKM. The CDR3 DNA follows: TGTGCCAGCAAGGCCGGGGCCGGGGAGCTGTTTTTT. Translation: CASKAGAGELFF.

V usage is TRBV5-1 and J usage is TRBJ2-5; perhaps TRBD1 as D (5 bases). The CDR3 covers 14 residues. The germline gives CDR1 SGHRS, CDR2 YFSETQ. Trimming removed 4 bases at V and 4 bases at J, with 14 bases between. CDR3 nucleotide sequence: TGCGCCAGCAGCGAACCAAAGGGGTTAGAGACCCAGTACTTC. Translation gives CASSEPKGLETQYF. Together with reference TRBV5-1 and TRBJ2-5, the CDR3 gives the full variable domain: KAGVTQTPRYLIKTRGQQVTLSCSPISGHRSVSWYQQTPGQGLQFLFEYFSETQRNKGNFPGRFSGRQFSNSRSEMNVSTLELGDSALYLCASSEPKGLETQYFGPGTRLLVL.

CDR3 bases: TGTGCCTGGAGCCCCCTACTAGCGGGGGCACGCACAGATACGCAGTATTTT. Protein product: CAWSPLLAGARTDTQYF. This chain joins TRBV30 and TRBJ2-3; 11 nucleotides agree with TRBD2. The CDR3 spans 17 residues. In germline, CDR1 is GTSNPN, CDR2 SVGIG (reference sequence). Unmatched junction bases numbered 9, after V lost 3 bases and J lost 1 base.

This chain uses TRBV19 with TRBJ1-1; 9 bases fit TRBD1. The CDR3 loop spans 15 amino acids. Trimming cost V 4 bases and J 1 base; bases outside gene matches: 4. Germline V CDR1 and CDR2: LNHDA, SQIVND (reference sequence). The CDR3 loop is CASSTSDRGNTEAFF. For the CDR3, the DNA is TGTGCCAGTAGTACCTCGGACAGGGGGAACACTGAAGCTTTCTTT.

V gene TRBV2 combines with J gene TRBJ1-2; TRBD1 agrees at 7 bases. Germline CDR1 reads SNHLY; CDR2 reads FYNNEI. This CDR3 is 14 amino acids long. Trimming at V came to 4 bases and at J to 0 bases, leaving 2 bases not matched to a gene. The CDR3, as DNA: TGTGCCAGCAGTGCGGGACAGCCTAACTATGGCTACACCTTC. Translation gives CASSAGQPNYGYTF.

The chain combines TRBV6-1 with TRBJ2-1, with 8 bases that match TRBD2. This CDR3 region has 14 residues. Germline lookup yields CDR1 MNHNS and CDR2 SASEGT. With V trimmed by 3 bases and J by 7 bases, 5 bases remained unmatched. The CDR3 is CASSDRGLGNEQFF. The CDR3 coding sequence is TGTGCCAGCAGTGATCGGGGACTAGGGAATGAGCAGTTCTTC.